This T cell receptor (beta chain) originates from a study of cytomegalovirus exposure and HLA in healthy donors. Study information: The roughly 700 first-cohort repertoires shared a platform with the 120 or so validation repertoires, as reported in a later analysis. Study outcomes and limitations: In vitro experiments confirmed that three CMV-associated chains were specific for CMV antigens. Most sequenced TCRs were rare (though some public TCRs occurred in many donors).

This clone was recorded a few times. Its specificity is not known. The CDR3 is 14 amino acids. Trimming at V came to 6 bases and at J to 11 bases, leaving 13 bases not matched to a gene. The germline CDR1 and CDR2 sequences are GTSNPN and SVGIG (reference sequence). Repertoires were generated with immunoSEQ multiplex PCR, while TCRdb's copy carries only in-frame clones and drops some. The table includes about 350,000 clones, around 90% detected once. The chain has TRBV30 and TRBJ1-6, with TRBD1 matching over 7 bases. Sequenced input: PBMCs. The sequence came from a young woman in good health and CMV-seropositive. The CDR3 region has the DNA TGTGCCTGCAATCGACAGGGAATAACGGCACCCCTCCACTTT. Translated, it gives CACNRQGITAPLHF.